This T cell receptor beta chain comes out of a study of T cell changes during pregnancy in multiple sclerosis. Only in-frame clones appear in the TCRdb table, and some are missing; sequencing was by immunoSEQ multiplex PCR. The repertoire holds roughly 80,000 clones, with 92% as singletons. Trimming at V came to 4 bases and at J to 1 base, leaving 5 bases not matched to a gene. The CDR3 spans 14 residues. Germline loops: CDR1 SGDLS, CDR2 YYNGEE. The chain uses TRBV9 and TRBJ2-7; 7 bases are shared with TRBD1. This sequence originates from a female donor with multiple sclerosis, enrolled in a pregnancy study. The material sequenced was peripheral blood, taken before pregnancy. The CDR3 loop is CASSPTGESYEQYF. The CDR3 DNA reads TGTGCCAGCAGCCCAACAGGGGAGTCCTACGAGCAGTACTTC.